This TCR beta chain was sequenced during a study of blood T cell repertoires in COVID-19. Turning to the study itself: Collection of acute and convalescent COVID-19 samples took place in the United States, Italy and Spain. PBMCs, B-cell-depleted T cells, or T cells provided the cDNA or gDNA that made up the material.

Germline loops: CDR1 DFQATT, CDR2 SNEGSKA (reference sequence). The length of the CDR3 is 15 residues. Trimming took 3 bases from V and 2 from J, leaving 16 bases between them. Per the original methods: Estimation of nucleated cell counts relied on the amplification of reference gene primers. Clones were read by immunoSEQ multiplex PCR, and TCRdb kept only the in-frame ones, dropping some. Clone size and the V and J calls come from that table; the DNA yielded D and trimming. The sample has about 150,000 clones; under 90% are singletons. The sequence derives from a man in his 60s with acute or convalescent COVID-19. The source material was peripheral blood. The chain uses TRBV20-1 and TRBJ1-1; D is possibly TRBD1 (5 bases). CDR3 DNA: TGCAGTGCTAGTGACTCGGGGGGGGTAAACACTGAAGCTTTCTTT. It is translated as CSASDSGGVNTEAFF.